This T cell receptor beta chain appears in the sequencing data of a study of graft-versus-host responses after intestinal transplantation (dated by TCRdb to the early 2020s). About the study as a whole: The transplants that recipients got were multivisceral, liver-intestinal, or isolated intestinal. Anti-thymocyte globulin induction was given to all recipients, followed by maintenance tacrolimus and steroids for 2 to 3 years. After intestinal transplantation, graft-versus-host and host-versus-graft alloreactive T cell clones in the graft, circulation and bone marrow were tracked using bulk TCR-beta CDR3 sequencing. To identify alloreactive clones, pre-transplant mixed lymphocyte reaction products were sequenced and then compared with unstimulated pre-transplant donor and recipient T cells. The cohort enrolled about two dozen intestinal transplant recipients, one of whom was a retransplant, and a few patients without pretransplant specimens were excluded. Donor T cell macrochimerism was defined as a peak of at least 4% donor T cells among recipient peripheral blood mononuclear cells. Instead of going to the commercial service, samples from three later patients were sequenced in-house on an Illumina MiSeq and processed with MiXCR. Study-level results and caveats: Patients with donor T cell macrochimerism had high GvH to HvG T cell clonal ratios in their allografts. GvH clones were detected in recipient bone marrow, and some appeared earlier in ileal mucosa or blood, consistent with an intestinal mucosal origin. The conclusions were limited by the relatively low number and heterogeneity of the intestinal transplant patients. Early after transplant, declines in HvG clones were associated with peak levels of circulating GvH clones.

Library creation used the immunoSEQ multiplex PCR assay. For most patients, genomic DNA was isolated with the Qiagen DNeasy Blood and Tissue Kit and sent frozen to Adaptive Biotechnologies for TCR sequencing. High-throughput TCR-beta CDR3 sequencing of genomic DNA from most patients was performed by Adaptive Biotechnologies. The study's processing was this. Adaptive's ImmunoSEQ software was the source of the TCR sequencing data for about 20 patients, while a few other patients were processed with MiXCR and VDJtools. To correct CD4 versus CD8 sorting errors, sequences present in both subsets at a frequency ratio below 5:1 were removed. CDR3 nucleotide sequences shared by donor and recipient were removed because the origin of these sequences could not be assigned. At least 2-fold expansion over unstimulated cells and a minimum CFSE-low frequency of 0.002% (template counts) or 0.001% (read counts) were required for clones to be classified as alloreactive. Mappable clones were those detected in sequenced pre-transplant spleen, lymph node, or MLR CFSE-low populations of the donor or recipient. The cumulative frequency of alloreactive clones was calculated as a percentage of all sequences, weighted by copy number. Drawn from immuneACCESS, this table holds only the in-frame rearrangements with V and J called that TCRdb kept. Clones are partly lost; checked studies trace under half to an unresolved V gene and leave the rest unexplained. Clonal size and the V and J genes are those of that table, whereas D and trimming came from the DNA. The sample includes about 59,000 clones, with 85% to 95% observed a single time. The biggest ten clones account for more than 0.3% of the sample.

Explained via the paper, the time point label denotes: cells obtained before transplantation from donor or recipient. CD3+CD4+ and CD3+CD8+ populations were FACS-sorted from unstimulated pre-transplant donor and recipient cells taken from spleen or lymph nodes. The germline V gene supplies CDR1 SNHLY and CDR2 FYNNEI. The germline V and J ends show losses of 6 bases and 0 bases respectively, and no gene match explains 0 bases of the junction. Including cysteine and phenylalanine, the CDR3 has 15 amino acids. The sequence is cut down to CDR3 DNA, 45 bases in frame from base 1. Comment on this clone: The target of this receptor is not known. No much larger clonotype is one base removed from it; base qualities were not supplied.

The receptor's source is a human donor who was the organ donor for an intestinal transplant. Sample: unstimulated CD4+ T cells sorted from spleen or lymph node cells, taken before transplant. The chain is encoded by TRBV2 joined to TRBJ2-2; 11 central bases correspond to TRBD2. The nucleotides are TGTGCCAGCAGACTAGCGGGGGCGAACACCGGGGAGCTGTTTTTT. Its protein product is CASRLAGANTGELFF.